The 11 T cell receptor beta chains reported below all come from one sample, sequenced in a study of blood T cells in healthy people across ages. It was with a sample-barcoded 5' primer and a J-beta primer mix that a second PCR of roughly 6 to 11 cycles was run. MiXCR was run by TCRdb on the 5' RACE reads, yielding one entry per CDR3 protein. This table holds 790,000 or so distinct CDR3 sequences, 56% found once. Sequenced input: blood. Source of these receptors: a man aged 40-50 years in good health.

This clonotype was seen just once. The V call is TRBV7-2, the J call TRBJ2-7; weak D call: TRBD2 (5 bases). The better agreement between TRBJ2-5 and the DNA end casts doubt on the J call. The germline CDR1 and CDR2 sequences are SGHTA and FQGNSA. This CDR3 spans 12 amino acids. CDR3 bases: TGTGCCAGCAGCCCCCTGGCGGGGACCCAGTACTTC. This codes for CASSPLAGTQYF.

This clonotype was counted a few times. This rearrangement joins TRBV4-2 to TRBJ2-5; D unclear. Germline assignment: CDR1 LGHNA and CDR2 YNFKEQ. Trimming pared 1 base from V and 2 bases from J, leaving 8 bases between. CDR3 length: 14 residues. CDR3 sequence reads: CASSQAGQQETQYF. CDR3 DNA: TGTGCCAGCAGCCAAGCGGGCCAGCAAGAGACCCAGTACTTC.

The chain joins TRBV12-3 or TRBV12-4 to TRBJ1-5, with 9 bases aligning to TRBD1. This CDR3 is built from 17 residues. V shed 6 bases, J shed 6 bases, and the junction held 15 bases outside the gene matches. CDR3 sequence reads: CASSLATGGGLGQPQHF. The CDR3 bases are TGTGCCAGCAGCTTGGCGACAGGGGGGGGCTTAGGTCAGCCCCAGCATTTT.

This clonotype was seen only a few times. The chain recombines TRBV5-1 with TRBJ2-7; 8 nucleotides match TRBD1. The CDR3 runs to 15 residues. The V segment lost 3 bases and the J segment 3 bases; nucleotides outside the gene matches: 8. Germline CDR1 SGHRS, CDR2 YFSETQ. CDR3 residues: CASSSSKQGVYEQYF. The CDR3 bases are TGCGCCAGCAGCTCTTCTAAACAGGGGGTCTACGAGCAGTACTTC.

In this sample, this clonotype turned up once. The J gene is TRBJ1-6, the V gene TRBV4-2; 8 bases fit TRBD1. The CDR3 is 17 amino acids. Trimming at V came to 4 bases and at J to 5 bases, leaving 10 bases not matched to a gene. The germline gives CDR1 LGHNA, CDR2 YNFKEQ. For the CDR3, the DNA is TGTGCCAGCAGCCGGAAGGAGACAGGGGTAAATAATTCACCCCTCCACTTT. Protein sequence: CASSRKETGVNNSPLHF.

In its sample, this clonotype was seen once. This chain uses TRBV3-1 with TRBJ2-5; 10 bases are shared with TRBD2. The CDR3 spans 17 residues. The ends lost 2 bases at V and 4 bases at J; junction bases unmatched: 10. The germline V gene has CDR1 LGHDT and CDR2 YNNKEL (reference sequence). In DNA form, the CDR3 reads TGTGCCAGCAGCCAAAAGAGTACTAGCGGGAATCGAGAGACCCAGTACTTC. It codes for CASSQKSTSGNRETQYF.

The CDR3 reads CSTGAGKGVDTQYF. DNA of the CDR3: TGCAGCACTGGAGCGGGAAAGGGGGTAGATACGCAGTATTTT. The chain combines TRBV29-1 with TRBJ2-3; D perhaps matches TRBD2 (7 bases). The germline V and J ends were trimmed by 8 bases and 5 bases, with 20 bases remaining between them. From germline, CDR1 is SQVTM and CDR2 ANQGSEA. This CDR3 contains 14 residues.

The chain carries TRBV21-1 and TRBJ2-7. TRBV21-1 represents a pseudogene. There are 8 residues in the CDR3. CDR3 protein: CASSKQYF. CDR3 sequence (DNA): TGTGCCAGCAGCAAACAGTACTTC.

Only a few counts were recorded for this clonotype. The chain uses TRBV5-1 and TRBJ2-7; 8 bases are shared with TRBD1. With V trimmed by 4 bases and J by 2 bases, 23 bases remained unmatched. This CDR3 spans 20 amino acids. CDR1 and CDR2 from the germline V gene are SGHRS and YFSETQ. CDR3 coding DNA: TGCGCCAGCAGCCGAGCTCCTTTTGGGACCGGGACAGGCCCAACCTACGAGCAGTACTTC. It codes for CASSRAPFGTGTGPTYEQYF.

The chain has TRBV7-9 and TRBJ2-3; TRBD2 matches 15 bases. CDR1 and CDR2 (germline): SEHNR, FQNEAQ (reference sequence). The CDR3 extends over 18 amino acids. Germline trimming cut 5 bases from V and 0 bases from J; bases unmatched to any gene: 6. In DNA form, the CDR3 reads TGTGCCAGCAGCCGAAGGACTAGCGGGGGGGTAAGCACAGATACGCAGTATTTT. This codes for CASSRRTSGGVSTDTQYF.

The chain recombines TRBV29-1 with TRBJ2-3; 7 bases line up with TRBD1. CDR1 is SQVTM and CDR2 is ANQGSEA in the germline V gene. The J segment lost 2 bases and the V segment lost 2 bases, leaving 10 bases of the junction unmatched. The CDR3 is 16 residues long. This CDR3 is CSVESRRQGHTDTQYF. The CDR3 DNA follows: TGCAGCGTTGAAAGCCGGCGACAGGGCCACACAGATACGCAGTATTTT.